This T cell receptor (beta chain) was sequenced in a study of blood T cell repertoires in COVID-19 (TCRdb year 2020). Describing the broader study: Samples from collaborators originated in the United States, Italy and Spain and spanned both the acute and convalescent phases of COVID-19. Where HLA class I and class II types were available, the types were taken from metadata supplied by the sample provider, not from assay-based typing. Samples were obtained from the ongoing ImmuneRACE study (first 160 participants) and from over 1,000 subjects provided by 6 global collaborators. The prospective study material was composed of cDNA or gDNA derived from T cells, B-cell-depleted T cells, or PBMCs. Deeply sampled blood TCRbeta repertoires from subjects exposed to, actively infected with, or recovered from COVID-19 were included in the dataset. The repertoires were released in a freely available public database meant as a resource for research on the immune response to SARS-CoV-2. Nearly every sample came with metadata listing a de-identified subject ID, COVID-19 status, age in years and sex.

The immunoSEQ Assay, a bias-controlled multiplex PCR, was used to amplify TCRbeta CDR3 regions from genomic DNA. Under the source paper's analysis protocol: Nucleated cell counts per sample were estimated from amplification of reference gene primers within the assay. Sequence reads were collapsed and filtered to measure the absolute abundance of every unique TCRbeta CDR3 rearrangement. For each sample, productive Simpson clonality was calculated as the square root of Simpson's diversity index across productive rearrangements. Imported from immuneACCESS, the table was reduced by TCRdb to in-frame sequences with V and J called. These copies leave out some clones; in studies compared against another copy, an unresolved V gene accounts for under half, and the cause of the remainder is not known. That table furnishes V, J and clone size, whereas the DNA furnished D and trimming. For this sample the table gives 200,000 to 250,000 clones, of which 65% to 85% were detected only once. Together, the top ten hold about 10% of the sample.

V loses 1 base of germline sequence and J loses 12 bases, and the interval between the two ends is 10 bases. The germline V gene provides CDR1 WSHSY and CDR2 SAAADI. The CDR3 has 12 amino acids, counting the end cysteine and phenylalanine. The entry retains the CDR3 DNA only, 36 bases that are in frame from base 1. Comment on this clone: Its antigen remains undetermined. Qualities for individual bases were not recorded, and no much larger clone is one base off.

Broader findings and caveats from the paper: Clinical and demographic metadata were provided uncurated, with the amount varying by source and participant.

Whole blood was collected in K2EDTA tubes by collaborating institutions according to the institutions' own protocols. For TCRbeta analysis, collaborators shipped samples in one of three forms: frozen whole blood, isolated PBMCs, or DNA extracted from either of those sample types. The rearranged segments are TRBV10-2 and TRBJ2-1; there is no confident call for the D gene. The receptor was isolated from an elderly woman with acute or convalescent COVID-19. The sample consisted of peripheral blood. The CDR3 here reads CASSEWLDGQFF. The bases read TGCGCCAGCAGTGAGTGGTTAGATGGGCAGTTCTTC.